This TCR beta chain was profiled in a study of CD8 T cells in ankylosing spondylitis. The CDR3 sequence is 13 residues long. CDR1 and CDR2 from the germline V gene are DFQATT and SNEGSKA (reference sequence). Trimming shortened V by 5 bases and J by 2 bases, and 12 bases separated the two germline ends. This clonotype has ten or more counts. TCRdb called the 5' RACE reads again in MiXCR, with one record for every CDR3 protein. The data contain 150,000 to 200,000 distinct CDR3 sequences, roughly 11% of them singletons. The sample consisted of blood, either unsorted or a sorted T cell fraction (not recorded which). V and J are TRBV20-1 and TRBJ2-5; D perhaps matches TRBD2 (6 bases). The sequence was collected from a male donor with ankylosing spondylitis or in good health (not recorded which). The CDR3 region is CSAFRDSQETQYF. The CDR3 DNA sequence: TGCAGTGCTTTCCGGGACTCACAAGAGACCCAGTACTTC.